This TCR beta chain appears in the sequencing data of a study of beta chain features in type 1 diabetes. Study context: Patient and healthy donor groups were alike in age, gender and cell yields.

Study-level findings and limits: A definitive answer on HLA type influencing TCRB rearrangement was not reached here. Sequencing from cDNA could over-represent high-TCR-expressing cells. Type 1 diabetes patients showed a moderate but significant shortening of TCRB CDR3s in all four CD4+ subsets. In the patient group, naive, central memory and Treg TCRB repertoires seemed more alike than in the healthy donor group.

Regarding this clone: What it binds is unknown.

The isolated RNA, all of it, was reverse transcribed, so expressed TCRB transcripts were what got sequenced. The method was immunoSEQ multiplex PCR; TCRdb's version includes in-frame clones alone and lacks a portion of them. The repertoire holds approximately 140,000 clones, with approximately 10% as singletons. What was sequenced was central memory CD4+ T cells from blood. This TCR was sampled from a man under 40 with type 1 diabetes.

DNA of the CDR3: TGCGCCAGCAGCTCTACAGGGGGCGATTCACCCCTCCACTTT. It yields the protein CASSSTGGDSPLHF. The rearrangement links TRBV5-1 to TRBJ1-6, with 9 positions matching TRBD1. V was clipped by 3 bases and J by 8 bases; unmatched bases: 3. The CDR3 loop spans 14 amino acids. Germline V CDR1 and CDR2: SGHRS, YFSETQ.